The 25 T cell receptor beta chains in this list originate from one sample, sequenced in a study of T cell responses to AZD1222 COVID-19 vaccine. Clones were read by immunoSEQ multiplex PCR, and TCRdb kept only the in-frame ones, dropping some. This sample carries 120,000 or so clones, around 90% of them seen once, and the ten largest clones take 1.3% to 1.5%. Here the sequenced sample was peripheral blood, taken on day 0 of AZD1222 vaccination. The source is an adult in good health.

This chain joins TRBV7-3 and TRBJ2-2; 9 positions agree with TRBD1. V gave up 8 bases and J gave up 4 bases; unmatched junction bases: 5. This CDR3 region has 14 residues. The germline V gene has CDR1 SGHTA and CDR2 FQGTGA. CDR3 sequence reads: CASQQGASTGELFF. The CDR3 region has the DNA TGTGCCAGCCAACAGGGGGCGAGCACCGGGGAGCTGTTTTTT. Full variable domain (remainder filled in from reference TRBV7-3 and TRBJ2-2): GAGVSQTPSNKVTEKGKYVELRCDPISGHTALYWYRQSLGQGPEFLIYFQGTGAADDSGLPNDRFFAVRPEGSVSTLKIQRTERGDSAVYLCASQQGASTGELFFGEGSRLTVL.

The V and J genes are TRBV11-2 and TRBJ2-7; D is perhaps TRBD2 (5 bases). Per the germline V gene, CDR1 is SGHAT and CDR2 is FQNNGV. The CDR3 is 14 residues long. V lost 2 bases, J lost 2 bases, and 10 bases lay in between. CDR3 in amino acids: CASSLWRPPYEQYF. The CDR3 region has the DNA TGTGCCAGCAGCTTATGGAGGCCCCCCTACGAGCAGTACTTC.

The genes are TRBV5-1 and TRBJ1-5; D is ambiguous. Trimming shortened V by 0 bases and J by 0 bases, and 7 bases separated the two germline ends. The CDR3 consists of 15 residues. Germline V gene data show CDR1 as SGHRS and CDR2 as YFSETQ. The CDR3 DNA reads TGCGCCAGCAGCTTGGTTGGGGATAGCAATCAGCCCCAGCATTTT. It yields the protein CASSLVGDSNQPQHF.

V gene TRBV28 combines with J gene TRBJ2-1; D remains ambiguous. CDR3 length: 13 residues. V was cut by 7 bases and J by 10 bases, with 17 bases left in between. Per germline, CDR1 MDHEN and CDR2 SYDVKM. The DNA of the CDR3 is TGTGCCAGCACCCGGGCCCCCCGTGGGGAGCAGTTCTTC. It yields the protein CASTRAPRGEQFF.

This clone was recorded once. The V call is TRBV11-2, the J call TRBJ2-7, with TRBD1 matching 7 bases. V trimming: 3 bases; J trimming: 2 bases; junction bases outside the gene matches: 1. This CDR3 is 13 amino acids long. Germline CDR1 SGHAT, CDR2 FQNNGV. The CDR3 here is CASSLDRTYEQYF. CDR3 DNA: TGTGCCAGCAGCTTGGACAGGACCTACGAGCAGTACTTC.

The chain links TRBV7-3 to TRBJ1-1, with a tentative D call TRBD1 (5 bases). This CDR3 has 15 residues. Germline V gene data show CDR1 as SGHTA and CDR2 as FQGTGA. Trimming cost V 2 bases and J 1 base, with 11 bases left between them. CDR3 nucleotide sequence: TGTGCCAGCAGCTTAGGGGGAACGGCGAACACTGAAGCTTTCTTT. It specifies CASSLGGTANTEAFF. The whole variable domain, remainder taken from reference TRBV7-3 and TRBJ1-1, is GAGVSQTPSNKVTEKGKYVELRCDPISGHTALYWYRQSLGQGPEFLIYFQGTGAADDSGLPNDRFFAVRPEGSVSTLKIQRTERGDSAVYLCASSLGGTANTEAFFGQGTRLTVV.

V usage is TRBV5-4 and J usage is TRBJ1-3, with a possible D match to TRBD1 (6 bases). Germline V lookup: CDR1 SGHNT, CDR2 YYREEE (reference sequence). V was pared by 4 bases and J by 3 bases, with 14 bases between. The CDR3 spans 15 residues. CDR3 DNA: TGTGCCAGCAGCCCCCGAACAGGGCTTGGAAACACCATATATTTT. Protein: CASSPRTGLGNTIYF.

This clone was detected only once. V gene TRBV7-3 combines with J gene TRBJ2-2, with D possibly TRBD2 on 5 matching bases. The CDR3 sequence is 13 residues long. Deletions cut 2 bases from V and 10 bases from J, with 11 bases between. Looked up from germline, CDR1 is SGHTA and CDR2 is FQGTGA. CDR3 DNA sequence: TGTGCCAGCAGCTTAGACTATGGGTCGGAGCTGTTTTTT. This gives the protein CASSLDYGSELFF.

This chain uses TRBV6-2 or TRBV6-3 with TRBJ2-5; TRBD1 matches 10 bases. The V gene end was trimmed by 0 bases and the J gene end by 2 bases; junction bases not matched to a gene: 12. Germline V lookup: CDR1 MNHEY, CDR2 SVGEGT. CDR3 length equals 19 residues. The CDR3 bases are TGTGCCAGCAGTTACTCGACCGGGACAGGGGTTCGAAGGCAAGAGACCCAGTACTTC. This encodes CASSYSTGTGVRRQETQYF.

V and J are TRBV4-3 and TRBJ1-4; 7 bases match TRBD1. This CDR3 has 16 residues. The germline CDR1 and CDR2 sequences are LGHNA and YSLEER. V lost 0 bases, J lost 8 bases, and 9 bases stayed unmatched. CDR3 DNA: TGCGCCAGCAGCCAAGATATGGGCCAGGGGGAAGAAAAACTGTTTTTT. Translation: CASSQDMGQGEEKLFF.

V and J are TRBV5-1 and TRBJ2-7; D not certain. Between the trimmed V and J ends, which lost 2 bases and 2 bases, there was a span of 8 bases. This CDR3 spans 13 amino acids. Germline CDR1 is SGHRS and CDR2 is YFSETQ. The chain's CDR3 is CASSFASPYEQYF. For the CDR3, the DNA is TGCGCCAGCAGCTTCGCTAGTCCCTACGAGCAGTACTTC. Using reference TRBV5-1 and TRBJ2-7 for the parts outside the CDR3, the full variable domain is KAGVTQTPRYLIKTRGQQVTLSCSPISGHRSVSWYQQTPGQGLQFLFEYFSETQRNKGNFPGRFSGRQFSNSRSEMNVSTLELGDSALYLCASSFASPYEQYFGPGTRLTVT.

This clone was observed a handful of times. The V and J genes are TRBV2 and TRBJ2-4, with D perhaps TRBD1 or TRBD2 (5 bases each). Between the trimmed V and J ends, which lost 6 bases and 1 base, there was a span of 10 bases. Germline lookup yields CDR1 SNHLY and CDR2 FYNNEI. The CDR3 has 14 residues. The CDR3: CASSPGTAKNIQYF. DNA of the CDR3: TGTGCCAGCAGCCCCGGGACGGCCAAAAACATTCAGTACTTC.

This clone was recorded only once. The V and J genes are TRBV19 and TRBJ2-3; 7 nucleotides line up with TRBD2. The J segment lost 6 bases and the V segment lost 5 bases, leaving 11 bases of the junction unmatched. Looked up from germline, CDR1 is LNHDA and CDR2 is SQIVND (reference sequence). The CDR3 is 15 residues long. The CDR3 region has the DNA TGTGCCAGTAGTCGGGGGGACGGCCCCCACGATACGCAGTATTTT. It yields the protein CASSRGDGPHDTQYF.

CDR3 region: CASSPSVGRENTEAFF. In nucleotides, the CDR3 is TGTGCCAGCTCACCCTCGGTGGGAAGGGAGAACACTGAAGCTTTCTTT. The rearrangement links TRBV18 to TRBJ1-1; D not resolved. This CDR3 has 16 residues. V shed 3 bases and J shed 1 base, with 15 bases lying between them. CDR1 and CDR2 from the germline V gene are KGHSH and LQKENI. Complete variable domain (other parts from reference TRBV18 and TRBJ1-1): NAGVMQNPRHLVRRRGQEARLRCSPMKGHSHVYWYRQLPEEGLKFMVYLQKENIIDESGMPKERFSAEFPKEGPSILRIQQVVRGDSAAYFCASSPSVGRENTEAFFGQGTRLTVV.

V is TRBV5-1 and J is TRBJ1-6, with no clear D. V lost 5 bases and J lost 6, with 15 bases in between. The CDR3 extends over 15 amino acids. CDR1 and CDR2 from the germline V gene are SGHRS and YFSETQ. This CDR3 reads CASSPEDSFNSPLHF. The DNA of the CDR3 is TGCGCCAGCAGTCCTGAGGACTCTTTTAATTCACCCCTCCACTTT.

The V call is TRBV19, the J call TRBJ2-3; tentatively, D is TRBD1 (6 bases). The CDR3 loop spans 14 amino acids. Per the germline V gene, CDR1 is LNHDA and CDR2 is SQIVND (reference sequence). V was shortened by 5 bases and J by 6 bases, with 15 bases between the two germline ends. As DNA, the CDR3 is TGTGCCAGTAGTGTTGGGGGCCGGGCCGATACGCAGTATTTT. Translation: CASSVGGRADTQYF.

This chain connects TRBV5-1 to TRBJ2-2, with a tentative D call TRBD2 (6 bases). V lost 0 bases and J lost 7, with 16 bases in between. CDR1 and CDR2 from the germline V gene are SGHRS and YFSETQ. This CDR3 comprises 16 residues. In nucleotides, the CDR3 is TGCGCCAGCAGCTTGGACGGGGGTAACGCGTTCGGGGAGCTGTTTTTT. Translating gives CASSLDGGNAFGELFF.

This chain links TRBV29-1 with TRBJ1-5, with D perhaps TRBD1 (5 bases). CDR1 and CDR2 from the germline V gene are SQVTM and ANQGSEA. Trimming stripped 3 bases from V and 2 bases from J, with 17 bases between. This CDR3 has 16 amino acids. The CDR3 loop is CSVERQNFSCNQPQHF. The CDR3 DNA reads as TGCAGCGTTGAGCGACAGAACTTTTCTTGCAATCAGCCCCAGCATTTT.

The chain employs TRBV5-1 and TRBJ1-1; TRBD1 agrees at 9 bases. CDR3 length: 13 residues. V was pared by 7 bases and J by 5 bases, with 6 bases of the junction left unmatched. CDR1 is SGHRS and CDR2 is YFSETQ in the germline V gene. CDR3 nucleotide sequence: TGCGCCAGCTCTGGACAGGGGTGGACTGAAGCTTTCTTT. The encoded protein is CASSGQGWTEAFF.

The chain recombines TRBV20-1 with TRBJ2-7; D is perhaps TRBD1 or TRBD2 (6 bases each). Germline-derived CDR1 and CDR2 are DFQATT and SNEGSKA (reference sequence). With 3 bases removed from V and 3 bases from J, the gap between germline ends came to 15 bases. The CDR3 sequence is 14 residues long. This CDR3 reads CSASQGGQNYEQYF. CDR3 nucleotide sequence: TGCAGTGCTAGTCAAGGGGGGCAGAACTACGAGCAGTACTTC.

This chain joins TRBV5-6 and TRBJ1-2; possible D gene TRBD1, 6 bases. Looked up from germline, CDR1 is SGHDT and CDR2 is YYEEEE. The CDR3 runs to 15 residues. V lost 0 bases and J 6 bases, leaving 15 bases between the germline ends. CDR3 DNA sequence: TGTGCCAGCAGCTTGGATGTGTGGGGGCTGAATGGCTACACCTTC. This translates into CASSLDVWGLNGYTF. The variable domain in full, with the rest retrieved from reference TRBV5-6 and TRBJ1-2, is DAGVTQSPTHLIKTRGQQVTLRCSPKSGHDTVSWYQQALGQGPQFIFQYYEEEERQRGNFPDRFSGHQFPNYSSELNVNALLLGDSALYLCASSLDVWGLNGYTFGSGTRLTVV.

This clone has a single count. This CDR3 reads CASSLQGLTNTGELFF. CDR3 nucleotides: TGCGCCAGCAGCCTTCAGGGTTTGACGAACACCGGGGAGCTGTTTTTT. The chain links TRBV4-3 to TRBJ2-2; TRBD1 is a possible D gene (5 bases). Germline V gives CDR1 LGHNA, CDR2 YSLEER. Trimming pared 4 bases from V and 0 bases from J, leaving 12 bases between. The CDR3 totals 16 residues.

V is TRBV19 and J is TRBJ2-1, with 7 bases fitting TRBD1. This CDR3 region has 15 residues. In germline, CDR1 is LNHDA, CDR2 SQIVND (reference sequence). V shed 7 bases, J shed 13 bases, and the junction held 19 bases outside the gene matches. The CDR3 DNA reads TGTGCCAGTAATCCCCAACCAGACAGGGCCTGGAAACAGTTCTTC. It is translated as CASNPQPDRAWKQFF.

This clone was seen a single time. The chain uses TRBV6-1 and TRBJ1-5, with D perhaps TRBD1 (5 bases). Trimming removed 4 bases at V and 4 bases at J, with 17 bases between. Germline V gene lookup returns CDR1 MNHNS and CDR2 SASEGT. CDR3 length: 16 amino acids. CDR3 nucleotide sequence: TGTGCCAGCAGTGGCCTGACAGCCCCTGGAAATCAGCCCCAGCATTTT. It yields the protein CASSGLTAPGNQPQHF.

The chain uses TRBV28 and TRBJ2-7; D gene ambiguous. V was pared by 2 bases and J by 4 bases, with 9 bases between. Germline CDR1 and CDR2: MDHEN and SYDVKM. The length of the CDR3 is 13 residues. In DNA, the CDR3 is TGTGCCAGCAGTTTAGGTGAGGAATACGAGCAGTACTTC. This gives the protein CASSLGEEYEQYF.